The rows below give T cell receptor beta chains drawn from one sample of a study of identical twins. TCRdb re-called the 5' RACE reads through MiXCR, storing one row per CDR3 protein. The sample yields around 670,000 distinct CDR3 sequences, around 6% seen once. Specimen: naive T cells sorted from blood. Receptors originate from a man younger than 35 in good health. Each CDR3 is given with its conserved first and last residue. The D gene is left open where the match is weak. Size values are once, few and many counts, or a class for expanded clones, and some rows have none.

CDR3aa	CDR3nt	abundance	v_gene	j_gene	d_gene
CAIRTGYNEQFF	TGTGCCATACGGACCGGATACAATGAGCAGTTCTTC	-	TRBV18	TRBJ2-1	-
CASSLGQGVFSYF	TGTGCCAGCAGTTTGGGACAGGGGGTCTTTTCGTACTTC	few	TRBV12-3/TRBV12-4	TRBJ2-4	TRBD1
CASSLSRGDLGDTQYF	TGTGCCAGCAGCTTGTCCCGCGGAGACTTGGGAGATACGCAGTATTTT	-	TRBV11-2	TRBJ2-3	-
CAGGASDKPNTGELFF	TGTGCCGGAGGCGCTAGCGACAAGCCGAACACCGGGGAGCTGTTTTTT	many	TRBV15	TRBJ2-2	-
CASSPGTSSTEQYF	TGTGCCAGCAGCCCCGGGACTAGCTCCACCGAGCAGTACTTC	-	TRBV27	TRBJ2-7	TRBD2
CASSLAGTETNSPLHF	TGCGCCAGCAGCTTGGCCGGGACAGAGACTAATTCACCCCTCCACTTT	-	TRBV5-1	TRBJ1-6	TRBD1
CASSLVSFYGYTF	TGCGCCAGCAGCTTGGTCAGTTTCTATGGCTACACCTTC	many	TRBV5-1	TRBJ1-2	-
CASSQPSGETQYF	TGCGCCAGCAGCCAACCATCGGGGGAGACCCAGTACTTC	many	TRBV4-1	TRBJ2-5	-
CASSESVLGQPQHF	TGTGCCAGCAGTGAATCGGTGTTAGGGCAGCCCCAGCATTTT	few	TRBV25-1	TRBJ1-5	-
CATSDSAGLGTEQFF	TGTGCCACCAGTGATTCAGCGGGCTTGGGGACGGAGCAGTTCTTC	many	TRBV24-1	TRBJ2-1	-
CSASLVDTQYF	TGCAGTGCTAGTCTGGTTGATACGCAGTATTTT	many	TRBV20-1	TRBJ2-3	-
CASSSRRGQFF	TGTGCCAGCAGCTCGAGAAGGGGGCAGTTCTTC	few	TRBV5-6	TRBJ2-1	-
CSVEESRNYNEQFF	TGCAGCGTTGAAGAATCTAGGAATTACAATGAGCAGTTCTTC	-	TRBV29-1	TRBJ2-1	-
CATSTGDRLTGELFF	TGTGCCACCAGCACTGGGGACAGACTTACCGGGGAGCTGTTTTTT	-	TRBV15	TRBJ2-2	TRBD1
CASRNLAAPSGEQYF	TGTGCCAGCAGGAATCTAGCTGCCCCTTCTGGCGAGCAGTACTTC	-	TRBV28	TRBJ2-7	-
CSAGTASSGANVLTF	TGCAGCGCTGGGACGGCAAGCTCTGGGGCCAACGTCCTGACTTTC	many	TRBV29-1	TRBJ2-6	-
CASSPTSGIVTQYF	TGTGCCAGCAGTCCGACTAGCGGGATAGTTACCCAGTACTTC	many	TRBV12-3/TRBV12-4	TRBJ2-5	TRBD2
CASSRTVLNTGELFF	TGTGCCAGCAGCCGGACAGTGCTGAACACCGGGGAGCTGTTTTTT	-	TRBV11-2	TRBJ2-2	-
CATSLVGRMYNEQFF	TGTGCCACCAGCCTCGTCGGGAGGATGTACAATGAGCAGTTCTTC	many	TRBV15	TRBJ2-1	TRBD2
CASSPQGRRLREQYF	TGTGCCAGCAGCCCTCAGGGGAGGCGATTACGCGAGCAGTACTTC	-	TRBV14	TRBJ2-7	-
CASSLAPVSSGELFF	TGTGCCAGCAGCTTGGCCCCCGTCTCCTCCGGGGAGCTGTTTTTT	-	TRBV5-6	TRBJ2-2	-
CASSLGTAGDREQFF	TGTGCCAGCAGCCTAGGGACAGCGGGAGATAGAGAGCAGTTCTTC	many	TRBV7-3	TRBJ2-1	-
CATSEGTLGGKNIQYF	TGTGCCACCAGTGAGGGGACCCTCGGGGGCAAAAACATTCAGTACTTC	many	TRBV24-1	TRBJ2-4	-
CAISDEAFQFPDTQYF	TGTGCCATCAGTGACGAAGCGTTCCAGTTCCCAGATACGCAGTATTTT	few	TRBV10-3	TRBJ2-3	-
CASSQDLF	TGTGCCAGCAGCCAGGACCTCTTC	few	TRBV5-6	TRBJ1-2	-
CASSPTGSGTSYNEQFF	TGCGCCAGCAGCCCCACTGGTAGCGGGACCTCCTACAATGAGCAGTTCTTC	many	TRBV5-1	TRBJ2-1	TRBD2
CASSPRQSTKGAQYF	TGTGCCAGCAGCCCAAGACAGTCTACGAAAGGGGCCCAGTACTTC	-	TRBV7-2	TRBJ2-5	-
CSATLGGANYGYTF	TGCAGTGCGACTCTGGGGGGGGCTAACTATGGCTACACCTTC	many	TRBV20-1	TRBJ1-2	-